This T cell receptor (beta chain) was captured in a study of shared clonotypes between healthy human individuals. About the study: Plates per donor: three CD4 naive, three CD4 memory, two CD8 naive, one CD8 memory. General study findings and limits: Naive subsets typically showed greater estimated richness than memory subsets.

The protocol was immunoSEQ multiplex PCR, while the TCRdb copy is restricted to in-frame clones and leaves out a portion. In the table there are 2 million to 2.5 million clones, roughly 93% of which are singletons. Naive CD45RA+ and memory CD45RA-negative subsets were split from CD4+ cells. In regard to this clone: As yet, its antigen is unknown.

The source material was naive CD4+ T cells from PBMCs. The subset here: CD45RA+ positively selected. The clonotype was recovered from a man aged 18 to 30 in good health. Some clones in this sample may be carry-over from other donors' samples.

CDR3 DNA: TGCGCCAGCAGCCCCAGACGACAGGGGACTTTTAATGAGCAGTTCTTC. It specifies CASSPRRQGTFNEQFF. V usage is TRBV5-1 and J usage is TRBJ2-1, with 8 bases lining up with TRBD1. This CDR3 has 16 residues. Losses at the gene ends were 4 bases for V and 7 bases for J; bases not matched to a gene: 13. Germline V gene sequence: CDR1 SGHRS, CDR2 YFSETQ.